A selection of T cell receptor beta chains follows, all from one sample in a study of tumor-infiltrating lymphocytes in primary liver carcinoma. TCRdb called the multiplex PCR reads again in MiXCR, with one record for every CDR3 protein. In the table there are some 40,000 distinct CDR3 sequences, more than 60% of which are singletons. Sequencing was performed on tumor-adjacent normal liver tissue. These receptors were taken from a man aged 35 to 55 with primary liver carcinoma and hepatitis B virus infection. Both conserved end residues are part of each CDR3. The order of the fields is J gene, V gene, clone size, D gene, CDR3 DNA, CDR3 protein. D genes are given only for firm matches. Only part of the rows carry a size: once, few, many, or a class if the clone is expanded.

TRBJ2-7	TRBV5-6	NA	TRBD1	TGTGACAGCAGCTACCTCAGGGGGCCCTTCCACGAGCAGTACTTC	CDSSYLRGPFHEQYF
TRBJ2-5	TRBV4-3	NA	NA	TGCGCCAGCAGCCAAGGAGCCGCTATCCACGAGACCCAGTACTTC	CASSQGAAIHETQYF
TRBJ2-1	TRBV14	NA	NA	TGTGCCATCAGTGCCGTAACGGGATGGGTAAACAATAAGCAGTTCTTC	CAISAVTGWVNNKQFF
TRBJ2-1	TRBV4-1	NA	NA	TGCGCCAGCAGCCAAGCCTACGAACCCCCATACAATGTGCAGTTCTTC	CASSQAYEPPYNVQFF
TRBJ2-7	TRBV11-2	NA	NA	TGTGCCAGCAGCTTCGACAGGTCCCGACGTTCTTCGTATAGTTACGAGCAGTACTTC	CASSFDRSRRSSYSYEQYF
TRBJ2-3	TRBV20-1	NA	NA	TGCAGTGCTAGAACCCCCCCGCGGCGTGCGATAAATACGCAGTATTTT	CSARTPPRRAINTQYF
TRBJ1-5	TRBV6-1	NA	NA	TGTGCCAGCATCGACGGGGACGATCAGCCCCAGGATTTT	CASIDGDDQPQDF
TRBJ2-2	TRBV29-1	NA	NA	TGCAACGTTGTGGGAATCGTGAACACCGGGGAGCTGTTTTTT	CNVVGIVNTGELFF
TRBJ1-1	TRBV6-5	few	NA	TGTGTCAGCAGTTGGATCGGGGGCGGGAACACTGAAACTTTCTTT	CVSSWIGGGNTETFF
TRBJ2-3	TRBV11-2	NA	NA	TGTGCCAGCTGCTCCCGCACAGATACGCAGTACTTT	CASCSRTDTQYF
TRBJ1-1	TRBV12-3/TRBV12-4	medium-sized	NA	TGTGCCAGCAGTCCGGGGACTGAAGCTTTCTTT	CASSPGTEAFF
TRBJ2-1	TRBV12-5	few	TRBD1	TGTGCCAGTGGTTTCGCCCGGGACAGGGAATACAATGGGCAGTTCTTC	CASGFARDREYNGQFF
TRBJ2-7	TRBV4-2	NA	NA	TGTGCCAACAGCCAAGACCCAGCGTTCCCCTACGAGCAGTATTTC	CANSQDPAFPYEQYF
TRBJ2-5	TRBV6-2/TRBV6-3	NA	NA	TGTGCCAGCATTTCACGGACAGTTATGGAGACCCAGTGCTTC	CASISRTVMETQCF
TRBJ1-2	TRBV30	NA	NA	TGTGCCTGGACCTGGGACGGGCTAAGCTACACCTTC	CAWTWDGLSYTF
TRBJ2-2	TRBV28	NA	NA	TGTGCCAGCAGTCAAACAAGGGACTTCTACACCGGGGAGCTGTTTTTT	CASSQTRDFYTGELFF
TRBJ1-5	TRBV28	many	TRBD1	TGTGCCAGCAGTTTCCCAGGGGACAGCCAGCCCCAGCATTTT	CASSFPGDSQPQHF
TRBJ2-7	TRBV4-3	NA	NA	TGCGCCAGCAGCCAAGAACAGTGCTACGATCAGTACTTC	CASSQEQCYDQYF
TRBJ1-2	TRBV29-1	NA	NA	TGCGCTCGGGAGTGCGGCGGAGAGATGGGCTACACCTTC	CARECGGEMGYTF
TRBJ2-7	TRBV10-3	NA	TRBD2	TGTGCAATCAGGGAGTGGCTAGCGGGAGGAGCGGCGGAGCAGTACTTC	CAIREWLAGGAAEQYF
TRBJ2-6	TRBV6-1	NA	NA	TGTGCTAGCAGTGAGAGCTCTGGGGCCAACGTCCTGGCTTTC	CASSESSGANVLAF
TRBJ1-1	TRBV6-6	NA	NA	TGTGCCACCACTGTGAACACTGAAGCCTTCTTT	CATTVNTEAFF
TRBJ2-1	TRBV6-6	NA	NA	TGTGCCAGCAGTTACTCGATTGATTCCTACAATGAGCAGTTCTTC	CASSYSIDSYNEQFF
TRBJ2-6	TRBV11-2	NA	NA	TGTGCGAGCAGCGTGGGGGGAAACAGGGGCATTTCCCTCTCTGGGGCCAACGTCCTGACTTTC	CASSVGGNRGISLSGANVLTF